A single sample is the source of the 21 T cell receptor beta chains below, sequenced in a study of blood T cell repertoires in COVID-19. Using immunoSEQ multiplex PCR, the repertoire was profiled, and TCRdb retains in-frame clones only, with some absent. The sample lists 130,000 to 150,000 clones, around 80% occurring once. Source material: peripheral blood. These receptors all come from a human donor with acute or convalescent COVID-19. The donor label of this sample is uncertain.

The CDR3 nucleotides are TGTGCCAGCAGCTTAAACGCAGCGGGGGGGACTAGCACAGATACGCAGTATTTT. Protein: CASSLNAAGGTSTDTQYF. The chain combines TRBV7-2 with TRBJ2-3, with 10 bases identical to TRBD2. V was pared by 2 bases and J by 0 bases, with 8 bases of the junction left unmatched. CDR1 and CDR2 (germline): SGHTA, FQGNSA. The CDR3 has 18 residues. Full variable domain (missing parts from reference TRBV7-2 and TRBJ2-3): GAGVSQSPSNKVTEKGKDVELRCDPISGHTALYWYRQSLGQGLEFLIYFQGNSAPDKSGLPSDRFSAERTGGSVSTLTIQRTQQEDSAVYLCASSLNAAGGTSTDTQYFGPGTRLTVL.

The chain combines TRBV7-2 with TRBJ1-3; 7 nucleotides agree with TRBD1. Trimming cost V 10 bases and J 2 bases; bases outside gene matches: 8. In germline, CDR1 is SGHTA, CDR2 FQGNSA. The length of the CDR3 is 14 residues. CDR3 bases: TGTGCCACCTACCGGGACAGACCTGGAAACACCATATATTTT. It translates to CATYRDRPGNTIYF.

The V gene is TRBV6-7, the J gene TRBJ2-3, with TRBD2 identical over 8 bases. TRBV6-7 is labeled an ORF, and its function is uncertain. V was pared by 5 bases and J by 2 bases, with 15 bases of the junction left unmatched. This CDR3 spans 18 amino acids. In DNA form, the CDR3 reads TGTGCCAGCAGTCTCACAGACTGGACTAGCTCCCACACAGATACGCAGTATTTT. Residues: CASSLTDWTSSHTDTQYF.

This chain's CDR3 is CASMRMGPSGYTF. The CDR3 bases are TGTGCCAGCATGCGGATGGGGCCTTCTGGCTACACCTTC. The V and J genes are TRBV25-1 and TRBJ1-2; tentatively, D is TRBD1 (5 bases). Trimming removed 7 bases from V and 7 bases from J, with 16 bases in between. The germline CDR1 and CDR2 sequences are MGHDK and SYGVNS. The CDR3 runs 13 residues.

The genes are TRBV5-1 and TRBJ1-3; 7 nucleotides align to TRBD1. Germline V gene lookup returns CDR1 SGHRS and CDR2 YFSETQ. The CDR3 sequence is 16 residues long. Losses at the gene ends were 2 bases for V and 0 bases for J; bases not matched to a gene: 5. In nucleotides, the CDR3 is TGCGCCAGCAGCTTCGGGACAGCCACCTCTGGAAACACCATATATTTT. This translates into CASSFGTATSGNTIYF.

The chain has TRBV5-6 and TRBJ1-1; D gene ambiguous. CDR3 length: 14 residues. Per germline, CDR1 SGHDT and CDR2 YYEEEE. Trimming took 4 bases from V and 1 from J, leaving 11 bases between them. CDR3 residues: CASSPTFRNTEAFF. CDR3 nucleotide sequence: TGTGCCAGCAGCCCAACCTTTAGGAACACTGAAGCTTTCTTT.

The J gene is TRBJ1-4, the V gene TRBV6-2 or TRBV6-3; TRBD1 matches at 10 bases. The germline V gene has CDR1 MNHEY and CDR2 SVGEGT. Trimming cost V 5 bases and J 7 bases; bases outside gene matches: 7. The CDR3 length is 15 residues. The CDR3 region is CASSPQDRGGEKLFF. Written as DNA, the CDR3 is TGTGCCAGCAGTCCCCAGGACAGGGGGGGTGAAAAACTGTTTTTT.

This clone was seen ten or more times. The rearrangement uses TRBV5-1 and TRBJ1-2, with 7 positions matching TRBD1. Germline V gene sequence: CDR1 SGHRS, CDR2 YFSETQ. V lost 5 bases to trimming and J lost 5 bases; unmatched junction nucleotides: 9. CDR3 length: 14 amino acids. DNA for the CDR3: TGCGCCAGCAGTGGGACCGGGACAGATTATGGCTACACCTTC. Protein: CASSGTGTDYGYTF.

The genes are TRBV7-2 and TRBJ1-6, with a weak D call TRBD1 (6 bases). The CDR3 length is 15 residues. V gave up 1 base and J gave up 7 bases, with 11 bases separating them. The germline CDR1 and CDR2 sequences are SGHTA and FQGNSA. The CDR3 loop reads CASSLGDRWNSPLHF. DNA for the CDR3: TGTGCCAGCAGCTTAGGTGACAGGTGGAATTCACCCCTCCACTTT.

The V gene is TRBV19, the J gene TRBJ2-1; D is ambiguous. The CDR3 has 14 amino acids. Trimming left V 7 bases short and J 5 bases short, with 15 bases between. The germline CDR1 and CDR2 sequences are LNHDA and SQIVND (reference sequence). The CDR3: CASTPRGGNNEQFF. Written as DNA, the CDR3 is TGTGCCAGTACCCCCCGAGGCGGCAACAATGAGCAGTTCTTC.

The chain has TRBV19 and TRBJ1-1; 8 bases line up with TRBD1. The CDR3 loop spans 14 amino acids. Trimming at V came to 7 bases and at J to 5 bases, leaving 9 bases not matched to a gene. Per germline, CDR1 LNHDA and CDR2 SQIVND (reference sequence). CDR3 nucleotides: TGTGCCAGTACCCTATTAAGGACAGGGACTGAAGCTTTCTTT. Translating gives CASTLLRTGTEAFF.

This clone was found a few times. This chain links TRBV4-1 with TRBJ1-5; 10 bases agree with TRBD1. Germline V gives CDR1 MGHRA, CDR2 YSYEKL. The V and J ends lost 0 bases and 2 bases, in that order; junction bases with no gene match: 7. The CDR3 is 18 residues long. The CDR3 spells CASSQEGTGVLGNQPQHF. The CDR3 DNA reads TGCGCCAGCAGCCAAGAGGGGACAGGGGTCCTCGGCAATCAGCCCCAGCATTTT.

The chain recombines TRBV29-1 with TRBJ2-2; D may be TRBD1 (5 bases). The CDR3 contains 14 residues. Trimming took off 6 bases at V and 0 bases at J, with 11 bases between the two ends. Germline values: CDR1 SQVTM, CDR2 ANQGSEA. In DNA, the CDR3 is TGCAGCGTCCTGGACATCGCGAACACCGGGGAGCTGTTTTTT. Amino acids: CSVLDIANTGELFF.

The chain links TRBV19 to TRBJ1-2; TRBD1 matches 7 bases. Per the germline V gene, CDR1 is LNHDA and CDR2 is SQIVND (reference sequence). V dropped 1 base and J dropped 6; count of bases not matched to a gene: 8. This CDR3 has 15 residues. CDR3 loop: CASSIGGTVFNGYTF. In DNA, the CDR3 is TGTGCCAGTAGTATAGGGGGGACAGTTTTTAATGGCTACACCTTC.

The rearrangement uses TRBV5-1 and TRBJ1-2; D not certain. Per germline, CDR1 SGHRS and CDR2 YFSETQ. The CDR3 length is 12 residues. Trimming cost V 0 bases and J 5 bases, with 5 bases left between them. The CDR3 region has the DNA TGCGCCAGCAGCTTGGACATTTATGGCTACACCTTC. It translates to CASSLDIYGYTF.

V gene TRBV5-1 combines with J gene TRBJ2-3, with D possibly TRBD1 on 6 matching bases. The CDR3 is made up of 15 amino acids. The V and J ends lost 4 bases and 4 bases respectively, with 16 bases between them. The V gene's germline CDR1 is SGHRS and CDR2 YFSETQ. The CDR3 DNA reads as TGCGCCAGCAGCAGGGACATCCCAACGGCAGATACGCAGTATTTT. Protein sequence: CASSRDIPTADTQYF.

The V gene is TRBV5-1, the J gene TRBJ2-1; 8 bases are shared with TRBD1. After removal of 3 bases from V and 5 bases from J, the junction contained 7 bases not matched to a gene. Per germline, CDR1 SGHRS and CDR2 YFSETQ. The CDR3 has 15 amino acids. The CDR3 spells CASSSGQGGHNEQFF. The CDR3 coding sequence is TGCGCCAGCAGCTCCGGACAGGGAGGCCACAATGAGCAGTTCTTC. Based on the CDR3 plus reference TRBV5-1 and TRBJ2-1, the full variable domain is KAGVTQTPRYLIKTRGQQVTLSCSPISGHRSVSWYQQTPGQGLQFLFEYFSETQRNKGNFPGRFSGRQFSNSRSEMNVSTLELGDSALYLCASSSGQGGHNEQFFGPGTRLTVL.

This clone was counted a single time. The V and J genes are TRBV9 and TRBJ1-2, with 10 bases fitting TRBD1. Germline lookup yields CDR1 SGDLS and CDR2 YYNGEE. Trimming at V came to 4 bases and at J to 8 bases, leaving 11 bases not matched to a gene. The CDR3 has 15 amino acids. In DNA, the CDR3 is TGTGCCAGCAGCCCAGGTTTTGACAGGGGGCGCGGCTACACCTTC. Residues: CASSPGFDRGRGYTF. The whole variable domain, filled in from reference TRBV9 and TRBJ1-2, reads DSGVTQTPKHLITATGQRVTLRCSPRSGDLSVYWYQQSLDQGLQFLIQYYNGEERAKGNILERFSAQQFPDLHSELNLSSLELGDSALYFCASSPGFDRGRGYTFGSGTRLTVV.

This clone was observed once. This chain links TRBV19 with TRBJ1-2; no firm D call. V was cut by 6 bases and J by 4 bases, with 9 bases left in between. This CDR3 has 12 residues. Germline V gene lookup returns CDR1 LNHDA and CDR2 SQIVND (reference sequence). CDR3 loop: CASRTTGYGYTF. CDR3 nucleotides: TGTGCCAGTAGGACAACCGGCTATGGCTACACCTTC.

This chain joins TRBV3-1 (or the pseudogene TRBV3-2) and TRBJ1-3; 9 nucleotides match TRBD1. The CDR3 has 17 amino acids. Looked up from germline, CDR1 is LGHDT and CDR2 is YNNKEL (reference sequence). Unmatched junction bases numbered 9, after V lost 4 bases and J lost 2 bases. The CDR3 nucleotides read TGTGCCAGCAGCCCAAAAAGCGGGACAGGGACTGGAAACACCATATATTTT. Translating it yields CASSPKSGTGTGNTIYF.

V and J are TRBV4-2 and TRBJ2-7, with 8 bases fitting TRBD1. Per germline, CDR1 LGHNA and CDR2 YNFKEQ. The CDR3 sequence is 15 residues long. V lost 1 base, J lost 1 base, and 3 bases stayed unmatched. DNA for the CDR3: TGTGCCAGCAGCCAAGGCTGGGACAGGTCCTACGAGCAGTACTTC. This translates into CASSQGWDRSYEQYF.